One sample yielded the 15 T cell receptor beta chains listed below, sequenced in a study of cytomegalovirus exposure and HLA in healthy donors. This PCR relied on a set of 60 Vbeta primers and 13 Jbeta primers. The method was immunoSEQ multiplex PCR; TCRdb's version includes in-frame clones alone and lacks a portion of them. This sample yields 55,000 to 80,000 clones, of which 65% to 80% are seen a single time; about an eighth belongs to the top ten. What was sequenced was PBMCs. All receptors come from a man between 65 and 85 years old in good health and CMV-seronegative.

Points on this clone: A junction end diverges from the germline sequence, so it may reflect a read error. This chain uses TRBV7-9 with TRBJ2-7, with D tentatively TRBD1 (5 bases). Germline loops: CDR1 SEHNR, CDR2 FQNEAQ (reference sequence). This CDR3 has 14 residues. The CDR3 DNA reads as TGTTCCAGCAGCTTAGGGCAGGGTCGGGTCGAGCAGTACTTC. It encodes CSSSLGQGRVEQYF.

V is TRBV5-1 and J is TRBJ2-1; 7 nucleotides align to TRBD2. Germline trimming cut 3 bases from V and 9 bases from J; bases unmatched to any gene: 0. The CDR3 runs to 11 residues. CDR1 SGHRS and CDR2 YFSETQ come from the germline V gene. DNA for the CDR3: TGCGCCAGCAGCTGGGGGGGTGAGCAGTTCTTC. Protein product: CASSWGGEQFF.

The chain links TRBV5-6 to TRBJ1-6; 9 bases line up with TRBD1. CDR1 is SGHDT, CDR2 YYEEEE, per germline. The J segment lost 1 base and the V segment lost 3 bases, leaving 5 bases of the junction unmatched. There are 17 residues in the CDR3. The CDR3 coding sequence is TGTGCCAGCAGCTACAGGGGGCTTGGATCCTATAATTCACCCCTCCACTTT. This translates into CASSYRGLGSYNSPLHF.

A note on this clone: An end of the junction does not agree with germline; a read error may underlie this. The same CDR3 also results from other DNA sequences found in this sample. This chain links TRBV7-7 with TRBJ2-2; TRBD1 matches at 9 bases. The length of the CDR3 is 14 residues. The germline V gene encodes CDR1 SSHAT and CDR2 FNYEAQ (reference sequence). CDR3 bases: TGTGCTAGCAGTCCCGGGACAGGGCCCGGGGAGCTGTTTTTT. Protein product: CASSPGTGPGELFF.

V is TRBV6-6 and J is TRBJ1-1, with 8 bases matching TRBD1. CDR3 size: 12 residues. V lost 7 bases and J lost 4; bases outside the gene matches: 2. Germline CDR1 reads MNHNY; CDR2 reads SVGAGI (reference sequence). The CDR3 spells CASTGQGTEAFF. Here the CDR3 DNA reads TGTGCCAGCACCGGACAGGGCACTGAAGCTTTCTTT.

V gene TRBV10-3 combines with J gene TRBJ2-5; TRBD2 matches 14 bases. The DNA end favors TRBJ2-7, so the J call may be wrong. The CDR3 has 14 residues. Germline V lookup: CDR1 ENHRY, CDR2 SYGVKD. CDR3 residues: CAIRPGLAGDEQYF. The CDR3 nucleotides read TGTGCCATCAGGCCGGGACTAGCGGGAGACGAGCAGTACTTC.

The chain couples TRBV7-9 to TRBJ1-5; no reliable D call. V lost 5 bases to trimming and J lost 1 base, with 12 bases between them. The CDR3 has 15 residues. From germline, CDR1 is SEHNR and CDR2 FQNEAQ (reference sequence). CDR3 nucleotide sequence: TGTGCCAGCAGCCTCGGAGGTTCGAGCAATCAGCCCCAGCATTTT. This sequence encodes CASSLGGSSNQPQHF. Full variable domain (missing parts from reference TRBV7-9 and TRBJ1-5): DTGVSQNPRHKITKRGQNVTFRCDPISEHNRLYWYRQTLGQGPEFLTYFQNEAQLEKSRLLSDRFSAERPKGSFSTLEIQRTEQGDSAMYLCASSLGGSSNQPQHFGDGTRLSIL.

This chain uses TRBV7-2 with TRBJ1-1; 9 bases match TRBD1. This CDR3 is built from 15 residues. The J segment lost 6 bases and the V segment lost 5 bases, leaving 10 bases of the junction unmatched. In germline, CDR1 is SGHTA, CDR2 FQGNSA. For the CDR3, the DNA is TGTGCCAGCAGCGCAGCCGGGACAGGGTGGGCTGAAGCTTTCTTT. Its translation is CASSAAGTGWAEAFF.

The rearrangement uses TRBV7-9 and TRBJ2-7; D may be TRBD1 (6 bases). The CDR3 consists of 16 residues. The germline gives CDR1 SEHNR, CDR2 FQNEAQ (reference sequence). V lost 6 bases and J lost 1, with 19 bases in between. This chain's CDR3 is CASSSSGTIPSYEQYF. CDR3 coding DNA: TGTGCCAGCAGTTCATCCGGGACAATACCATCCTACGAGCAGTACTTC.

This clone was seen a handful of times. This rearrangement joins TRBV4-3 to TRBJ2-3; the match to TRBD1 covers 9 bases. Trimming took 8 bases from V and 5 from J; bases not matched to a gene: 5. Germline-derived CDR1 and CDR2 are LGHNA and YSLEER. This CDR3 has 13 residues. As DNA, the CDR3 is TGCGCCAGCGGACAGGGGAGGGAAGATACGCAGTATTTT. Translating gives CASGQGREDTQYF.

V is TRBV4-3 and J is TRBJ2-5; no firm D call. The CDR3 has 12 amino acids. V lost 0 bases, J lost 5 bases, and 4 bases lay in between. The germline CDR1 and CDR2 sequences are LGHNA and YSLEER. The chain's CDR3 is CASSQDRETQYF. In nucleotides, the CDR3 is TGCGCCAGCAGCCAAGATCGGGAGACCCAGTACTTC.

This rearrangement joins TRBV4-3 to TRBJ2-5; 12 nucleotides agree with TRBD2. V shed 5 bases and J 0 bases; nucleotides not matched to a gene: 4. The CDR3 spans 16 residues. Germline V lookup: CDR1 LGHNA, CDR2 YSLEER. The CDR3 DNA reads TGCGCCAGCAGCTCACTAGCGGGAGGTAACCAAGAGACCCAGTACTTC. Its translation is CASSSLAGGNQETQYF.

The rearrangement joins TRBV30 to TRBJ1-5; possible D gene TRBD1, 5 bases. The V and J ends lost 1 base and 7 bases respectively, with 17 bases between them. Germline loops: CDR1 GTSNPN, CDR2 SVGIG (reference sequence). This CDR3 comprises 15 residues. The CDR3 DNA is TGTGCCTGGAGTGGGGCGGGGGGTAGGAGCCAGCCCCAGCATTTT. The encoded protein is CAWSGAGGRSQPQHF.

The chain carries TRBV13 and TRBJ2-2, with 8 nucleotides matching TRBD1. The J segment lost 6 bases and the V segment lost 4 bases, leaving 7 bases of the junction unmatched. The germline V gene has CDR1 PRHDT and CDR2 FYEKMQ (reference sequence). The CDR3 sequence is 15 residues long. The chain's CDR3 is CASSSDRDLSGELFF. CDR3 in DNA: TGTGCCAGCAGCTCGGACAGGGATTTGTCCGGGGAGCTGTTTTTT.

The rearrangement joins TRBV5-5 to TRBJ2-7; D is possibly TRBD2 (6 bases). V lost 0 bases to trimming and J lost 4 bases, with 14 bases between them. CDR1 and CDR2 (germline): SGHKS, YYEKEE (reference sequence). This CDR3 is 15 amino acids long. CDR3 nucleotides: TGTGCCAGCAGCTTGGCGGCGGGGTTAATGTACGAGCAGTACTTC. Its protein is CASSLAAGLMYEQYF. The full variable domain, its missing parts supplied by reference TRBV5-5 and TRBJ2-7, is DAGVTQSPTHLIKTRGQQVTLRCSPISGHKSVSWYQQVLGQGPQFIFQYYEKEERGRGNFPDRFSARQFPNYSSELNVNALLLGDSALYLCASSLAAGLMYEQYFGPGTRLTVT.